This T cell receptor beta chain was profiled in a study of long-term antiretroviral therapy in people with HIV (dated by TCRdb to about 2022). Regarding the research as a whole: The earliest samples were collected approximately a decade before the 2015 WHO recommendation for immediate ART, a period when ART was typically delayed until CD4 counts fell. No cross-contamination during QIAcube processing turned up in test extractions that ran a monoclonal T-cell line alongside around 34 polyclonal samples. A total of under 250 cryopreserved PBMC samples were contributed to the cohort by 30 adults with confirmed HIV infection, with samples collected serially over a mean of roughly six years (range 1-12). About 35% of the 30 participants with HIV were female. Whether ART initiation and durable HIV suppression were associated with changes in peripheral blood TRB repertoire composition and diversity was tested in a retrospective serial study. Study-wide findings and limitations: Inferences about post-ART repertoire changes were limited because no data were available on ART adherence, viral resistance or therapy changes. The samples span the years 2004 to 2017, and the ART regimens used at that time may not be as effective as current regimens. Because pre-ART samples had limited cell numbers, unsorted PBMC were profiled rather than sorted CD4+ and CD8+ T cells. CDR3 length ranges in HIV repertoires were narrower than in controls, and network structure suggested an antigen-experienced repertoire with only a slight naive shift after ART. Starting ART was linked to a significant rise in TRB diversity, yet even after long-term ART the diversity remained significantly lower than in transplant donor controls. Because PBMC availability was limited, only the TCR beta chain was sequenced, with no alpha chain pairing. At every time point, the repertoire was dominated by expanded TRB clones first identified before ART initiation, although this dominance fluctuated and, in many PLHIV, declined after ART.

Inclusion was restricted to participants for whom at least one PBMC sample before ART initiation and at least two post-ART samples were available. All participants with HIV were treated in the United States of America. Before DNA extraction, cryopreserved samples containing roughly 1-11 million PBMC were thawed and washed. At the time of the earliest PBMC sample for each participant with HIV, ages ranged from roughly 23 to 60 years. Per participant, PBMC samples came from 1-4 timepoints prior to ART initiation and 2-8 timepoints following ART initiation, for a median of 7 samples. For every participant, serial HIV viral load, CD4+ T-cell count, ART history and demographic data were obtained. Using a Qiagen kit on a QIAcube, genomic DNA was extracted from unsorted PBMC, with samples processed in batches of 12. The immunoSEQ hsTCRB v3.0 assay was used at survey level resolution for TRB variable region sequencing. TRB sequencing targeted a depth of about 35,000-50,000 T-cell genomes per sample. Pooled TRB libraries were sequenced on an Illumina MiSeq with a v3 150-cycle kit. On the authors' methods: Repertoire analysis was run in R within a reproducible Nextflow workflow that covered QC, data transformation and analysis. LymphoSeq2, an R package for exploring AIRR-Seq data, was used to implement the custom analyses. A few samples that yielded fewer than 5000 total TRB sequences were excluded, so that 188 HIV repertoires were analyzed. Among the 180 to 200 HIV repertoires that were kept, roughly 58 were collected before ART initiation and 120 to 140 were collected after ART initiation. Each repertoire was downsampled to 5000 TRB nucleotide sequences, and summary statistics were averaged across 100 downsampling iterations. The analysis kept only TRB sequences whose CDR3 regions were at least seven amino acids long. Diversity was measured with a Shannon entropy-derived clonality score and the Gini coefficient. In the repertoire networks, any two of the top 5000 CDR3 amino acid sequences were connected whenever the two sequences differed by an edit distance of one. For TRB CDR3 amino acid sequences, GLIPH2 was used to predict antigen specificity groups and MHC restriction. Known CMV, EBV, HIV or tissue antigen associations were flagged by matching CDR3 amino acid sequences against VDJdb and McPAS-TCR. Pre-ART, post-ART and control groups were compared with Wilcoxon signed-rank tests and Holm-Bonferroni correction. Sourced from immuneACCESS, this table was stored by TCRdb with only in-frame sequences that have V and J called. A share of the clones is absent; for the studies checked, an unresolved V gene accounts for under half, and the remainder has no known explanation. V and J calls and clone size are given by that table; D and trimming were obtained from the DNA. The sample includes about 21,000 clones, with roughly 85% observed a single time. The top ten constitute about 8.4% of the sample.

A remark on this clone: This receptor's antigen is unknown. Per-base quality was not reported, and no clone a single base away is much larger than it.

The TCR was taken from a woman between 40 and 50 years old with HIV. The specimen comprised unsorted PBMCs, sampled 4.1 years after starting antiretroviral therapy.

The CDR3 here reads CASSFGTVPYEQYF. The bases read TGTGCCAGCAGCTTCGGAACGGTGCCCTACGAGCAGTACTTC. The chain joins TRBV7-9 to TRBJ2-7; confidence is insufficient to name the D gene. The V and J ends are trimmed by 3 bases and 2 bases, leaving 11 bases between them. The CDR3, cysteine through phenylalanine, is 14 amino acids long. Here the CDR3 DNA is all that survives: 42 bases in frame from base 1. CDR1 SEHNR and CDR2 FQNEAQ are derived from the germline V gene (reference sequence).